This T cell receptor (beta chain) was obtained from a study of CD8+ T cells in alopecia areata. Turning to the study itself: In an open-label trial, patients got 5 to 10 mg tofacitinib twice daily. Tofacitinib therapy took 6 to 18 months; 6 months off drug came after.

Regarding this clone: Antigen specificity is unknown.

Study outcomes and limitations: Higher clonality was seen in lesional scalp than in normal scalp, especially in alopecia totalis/universalis.

RNA extraction was followed by reverse transcription into cDNA, which acted as the sequencing template. Profiled with immunoSEQ multiplex PCR; TCRdb holds only in-frame clones, not every one. This sample has roughly 250,000 clones; 65% to 70% occur once, and the top ten carry under 1.5%. V lost 4 bases and J 7 bases, leaving 19 bases between the germline ends. The germline gives CDR1 SGHTA, CDR2 FQGNSA. The CDR3 covers 15 residues. Specimens obtained from alopecia areata patients comprised lesional scalp punch biopsies and peripheral blood. Specimen: CD4+ T cells sorted from blood, collected at week 0. The sequence derives from a human donor with alopecia areata. V is TRBV7-2 and J is TRBJ2-5; D gene unclear. The CDR3 DNA reads as TGTGCCAGCAGCTCAACACCCGACTCCTCGGGGACCCAGTACTTC. It codes for CASSSTPDSSGTQYF.